This T cell receptor (beta chain) was identified during a study of blood T cell repertoires in COVID-19. Across the study: The United States, Italy and Spain supplied acute and convalescent COVID-19 samples. PBMCs, B-cell-depleted T cells, or T cells were the source of the cDNA or gDNA that made up the material.

Trimming shortened V by 1 base and J by 0 bases, and 7 bases separated the two germline ends. CDR1 SGHAT and CDR2 FQNNGV come from the germline V gene. The CDR3 has 16 amino acids. Original processing methods: Researchers report that nucleated cell counts were estimated from reference gene primer amplification. Profiling relied on immunoSEQ multiplex PCR, and the TCRdb table lists in-frame clones only, not all of them. That table furnishes V, J and clone size, whereas the DNA furnished D and trimming. The sample includes about 200,000 clones, 70% to 90% of them seen just once. The chain links TRBV11-2 to TRBJ2-6, with D unclear. The TCR sequence derives from a woman at least 80 years old with acute or convalescent COVID-19. Specimen: peripheral blood. The CDR3 DNA follows: TGTGCCAGCAGCTTAGTTAGACTCTCTGGGGCCAACGTCCTGACTTTC. Protein sequence: CASSLVRLSGANVLTF.